This T cell receptor (beta chain) was sequenced for a study of prognosis after radiotherapy for stage I lung cancer. The wider study: Over eleven of the patients presented with newly diagnosed primary stage I lung tumors; roughly five had oligometastatic NSCLC following surgical resection of the primary tumor.

This clonotype was counted at least ten times. Trimming took 3 bases from V and 2 from J, leaving 6 bases between them. Germline CDR1 KGHSH, CDR2 LQKENI. This CDR3 comprises 13 residues. With two-round multiplex PCR, TCR beta CDR3 sequences were amplified from genomic DNA. The use of primers specific to each TRBV and TRBJ gene characterized first-round PCR. One entry per CDR3 protein, called by TCRdb with MiXCR from the multiplex PCR reads. The top ten clones hold about 30% of a sample with some 14,000 distinct CDR3 sequences, 25% to 40% of them seen once. V is TRBV18 and J is TRBJ2-3; D is unclear. The sequence was obtained from a donor aged 50 or older with non-small cell lung cancer. This material consisted of PBMCs, taken before or after stereotactic body radiation therapy (not recorded which). The DNA for the CDR3 is TGTGCCAGCTCACCGGCAGTCACAGATACGCAGTATTTT. This translates into CASSPAVTDTQYF.